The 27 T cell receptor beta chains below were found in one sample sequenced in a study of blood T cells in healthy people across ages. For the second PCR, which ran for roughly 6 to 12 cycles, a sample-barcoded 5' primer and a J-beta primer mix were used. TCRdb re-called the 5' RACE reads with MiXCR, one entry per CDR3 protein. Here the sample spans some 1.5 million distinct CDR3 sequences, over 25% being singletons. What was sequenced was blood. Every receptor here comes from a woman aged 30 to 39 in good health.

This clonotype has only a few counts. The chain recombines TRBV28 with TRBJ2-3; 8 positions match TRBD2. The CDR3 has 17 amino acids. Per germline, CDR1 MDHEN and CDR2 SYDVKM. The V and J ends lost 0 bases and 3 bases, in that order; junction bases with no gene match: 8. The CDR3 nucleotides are TGTGCCAGCAGTTTATGGGATACTAGCGGAGATACAGATACGCAGTATTTT. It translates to CASSLWDTSGDTDTQYF.

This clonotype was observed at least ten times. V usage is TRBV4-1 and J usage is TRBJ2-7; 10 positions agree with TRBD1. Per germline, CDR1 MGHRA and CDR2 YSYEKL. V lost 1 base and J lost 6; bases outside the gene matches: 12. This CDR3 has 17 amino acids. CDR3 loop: CASSQGSTGGYRVEQYF. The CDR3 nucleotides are TGCGCCAGCAGCCAAGGGTCGACAGGGGGCTATCGGGTCGAGCAGTACTTC.

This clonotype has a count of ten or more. CDR3 residues: CASTSRGLSQETQYF. In DNA form, the CDR3 reads TGCGCCAGCACCTCCCGGGGCCTCAGCCAAGAGACCCAGTACTTC. This chain connects TRBV4-1 to TRBJ2-5; D tentatively reads TRBD1 or TRBD2 (5 bases each). V was clipped by 7 bases and J by 1 base, with 16 bases between them. Germline V CDR1 and CDR2: MGHRA, YSYEKL. The CDR3 spans 15 residues.

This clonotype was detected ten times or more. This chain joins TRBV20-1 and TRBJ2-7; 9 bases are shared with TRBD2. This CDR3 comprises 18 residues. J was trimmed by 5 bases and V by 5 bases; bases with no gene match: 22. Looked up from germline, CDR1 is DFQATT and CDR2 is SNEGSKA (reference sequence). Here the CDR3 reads CSAGGGLLAGLRRDEQYF. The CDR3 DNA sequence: TGCAGTGCTGGAGGGGGTCTCCTAGCGGGGCTGCGGAGGGACGAGCAGTACTTC.

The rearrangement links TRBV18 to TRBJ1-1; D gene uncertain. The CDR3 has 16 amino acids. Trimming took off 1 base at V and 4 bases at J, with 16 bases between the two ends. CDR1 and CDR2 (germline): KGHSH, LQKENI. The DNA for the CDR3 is TGTGCCAGCTCACCACAGGTTGGTCGGAGAGGCACTGAAGCTTTCTTT. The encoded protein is CASSPQVGRRGTEAFF.

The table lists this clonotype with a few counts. Here the CDR3 DNA reads TGTGCCAGCAGCCGGGAGCGGGAGGACTCCTACGAGCAGTACTTC. Translation: CASSREREDSYEQYF. The chain links TRBV7-8 to TRBJ2-7; 9 bases fit TRBD2. CDR3 size: 15 residues. The germline CDR1 and CDR2 sequences are SGHVS and FQNEAQ. V gave up 5 bases and J gave up 0 bases; unmatched junction bases: 5.

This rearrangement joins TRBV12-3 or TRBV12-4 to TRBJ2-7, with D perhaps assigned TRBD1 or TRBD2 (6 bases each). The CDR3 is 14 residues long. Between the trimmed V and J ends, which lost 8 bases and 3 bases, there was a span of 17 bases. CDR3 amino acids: CASSRGTPLYEQYF. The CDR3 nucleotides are TGTGCCAGCTCCCGGGGGACACCACTCTACGAGCAGTACTTC.

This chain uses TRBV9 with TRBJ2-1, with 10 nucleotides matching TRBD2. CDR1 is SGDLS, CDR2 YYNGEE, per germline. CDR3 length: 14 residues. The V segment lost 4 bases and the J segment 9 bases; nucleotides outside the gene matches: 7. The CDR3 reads CASSPPGLASEQFF. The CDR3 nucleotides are TGTGCCAGCAGCCCCCCGGGACTAGCGAGTGAGCAGTTCTTC.

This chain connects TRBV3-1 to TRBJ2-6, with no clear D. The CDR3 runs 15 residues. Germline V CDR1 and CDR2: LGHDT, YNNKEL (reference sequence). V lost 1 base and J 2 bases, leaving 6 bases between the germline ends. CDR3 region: CASSQGWAGANVLTF. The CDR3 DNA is TGTGCCAGCAGCCAAGGTTGGGCTGGGGCCAACGTCCTGACTTTC.

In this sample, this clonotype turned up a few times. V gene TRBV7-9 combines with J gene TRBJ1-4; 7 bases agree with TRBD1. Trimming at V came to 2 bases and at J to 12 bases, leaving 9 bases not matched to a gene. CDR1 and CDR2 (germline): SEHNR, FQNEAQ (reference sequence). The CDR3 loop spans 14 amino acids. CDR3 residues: CASSLMGEGTELFF. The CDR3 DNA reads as TGTGCCAGCAGCTTAATGGGAGAGGGGACAGAACTGTTTTTT.

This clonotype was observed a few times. The CDR3 coding sequence is TGTGGCACCGAGGCGGGGCTCGGGCAGCCCCAGCATTTT. It codes for CGTEAGLGQPQHF. This chain connects TRBV10-3 to TRBJ1-5, with TRBD1 as a possible D gene (5 bases). CDR1 ENHRY and CDR2 SYGVKD come from the germline V gene. This CDR3 spans 13 amino acids.

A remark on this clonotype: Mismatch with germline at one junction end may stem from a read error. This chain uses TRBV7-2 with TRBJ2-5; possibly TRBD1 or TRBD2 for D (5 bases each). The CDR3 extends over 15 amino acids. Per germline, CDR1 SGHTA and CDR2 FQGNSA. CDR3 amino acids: CTSSLGGDLQETRYF. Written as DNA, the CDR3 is TGTACCAGCAGCTTAGGAGGGGACCTCCAAGAGACCCGGTACTTC.

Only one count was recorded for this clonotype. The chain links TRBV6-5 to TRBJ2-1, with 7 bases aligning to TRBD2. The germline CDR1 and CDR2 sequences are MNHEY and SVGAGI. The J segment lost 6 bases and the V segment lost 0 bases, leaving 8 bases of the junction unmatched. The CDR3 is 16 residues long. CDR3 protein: CASSYSRLGGFNEQFF. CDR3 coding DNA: TGTGCCAGCAGTTACTCAAGGCTCGGGGGGTTCAATGAGCAGTTCTTC.

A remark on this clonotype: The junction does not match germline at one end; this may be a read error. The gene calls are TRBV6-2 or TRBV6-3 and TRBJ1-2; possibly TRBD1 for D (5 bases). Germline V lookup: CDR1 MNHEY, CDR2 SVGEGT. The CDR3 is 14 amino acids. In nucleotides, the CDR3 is TGTGCCAGCAGTTACCAGGGTCATCGCTATGACTACACCTTC. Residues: CASSYQGHRYDYTF.

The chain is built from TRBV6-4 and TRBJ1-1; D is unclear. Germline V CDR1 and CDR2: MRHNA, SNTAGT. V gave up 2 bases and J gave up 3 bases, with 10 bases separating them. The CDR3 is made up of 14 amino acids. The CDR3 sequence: CASSDDHRDTEAFF. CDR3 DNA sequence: TGTGCCAGCAGTGACGACCACCGGGACACTGAAGCTTTCTTT.

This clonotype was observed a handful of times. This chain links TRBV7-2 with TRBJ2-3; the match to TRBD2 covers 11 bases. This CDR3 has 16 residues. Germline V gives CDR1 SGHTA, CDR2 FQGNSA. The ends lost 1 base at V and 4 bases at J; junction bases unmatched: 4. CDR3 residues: CASSLGGLAVPDTQYF. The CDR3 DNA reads TGTGCCAGCAGCTTAGGGGGACTAGCGGTCCCAGATACGCAGTATTTT.

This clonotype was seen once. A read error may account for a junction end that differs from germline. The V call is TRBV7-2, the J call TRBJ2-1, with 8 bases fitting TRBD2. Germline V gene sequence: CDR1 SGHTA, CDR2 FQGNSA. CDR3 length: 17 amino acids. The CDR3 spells CASSLTSALYSYKEQFF. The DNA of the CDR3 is TGTGCCAGCAGCTTGACTAGCGCATTATACTCCTACAAGGAGCAGTTCTTC.

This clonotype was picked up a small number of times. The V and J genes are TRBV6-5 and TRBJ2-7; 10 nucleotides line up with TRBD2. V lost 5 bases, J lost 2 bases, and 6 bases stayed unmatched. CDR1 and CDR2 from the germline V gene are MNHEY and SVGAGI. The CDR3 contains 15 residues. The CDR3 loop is CASSTSGGATYEQYF. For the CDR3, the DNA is TGTGCCAGCAGTACCAGCGGGGGGGCCACCTACGAGCAGTACTTC.

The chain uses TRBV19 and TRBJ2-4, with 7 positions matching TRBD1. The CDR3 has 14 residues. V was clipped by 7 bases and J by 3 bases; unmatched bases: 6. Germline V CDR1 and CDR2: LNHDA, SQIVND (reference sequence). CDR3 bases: TGTGCCAGTACCTCTGGACAGGTCAAAAACATTCAGTACTTC. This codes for CASTSGQVKNIQYF.

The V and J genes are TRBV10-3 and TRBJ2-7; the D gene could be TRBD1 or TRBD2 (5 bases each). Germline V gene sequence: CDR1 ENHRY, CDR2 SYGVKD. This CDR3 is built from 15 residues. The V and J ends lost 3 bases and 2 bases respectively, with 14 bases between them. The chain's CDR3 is CAISEGAGATYEQYF. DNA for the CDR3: TGTGCCATCAGTGAAGGTGCCGGGGCTACCTACGAGCAGTACTTC.

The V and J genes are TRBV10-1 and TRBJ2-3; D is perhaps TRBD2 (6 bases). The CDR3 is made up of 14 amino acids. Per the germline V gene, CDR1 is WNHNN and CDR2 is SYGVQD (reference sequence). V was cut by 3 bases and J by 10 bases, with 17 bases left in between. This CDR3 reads CASSDRREYDAQYF. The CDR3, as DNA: TGCGCCAGCAGTGACCGCCGGGAGTATGATGCGCAGTATTTT.

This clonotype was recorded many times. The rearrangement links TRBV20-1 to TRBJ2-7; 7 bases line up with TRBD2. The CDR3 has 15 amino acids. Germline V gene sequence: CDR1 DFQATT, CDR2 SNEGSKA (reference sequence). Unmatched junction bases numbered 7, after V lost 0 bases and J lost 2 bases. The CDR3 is CSARDPGGGAYEQYF. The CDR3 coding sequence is TGCAGTGCTAGAGATCCGGGAGGAGGGGCCTACGAGCAGTACTTC.

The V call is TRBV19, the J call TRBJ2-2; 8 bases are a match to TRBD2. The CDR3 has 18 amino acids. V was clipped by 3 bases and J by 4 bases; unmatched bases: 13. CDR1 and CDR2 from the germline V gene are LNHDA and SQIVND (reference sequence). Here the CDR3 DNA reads TGTGCCAGTAGTATTCCCCTCCGAGCGGGAGATGGCACCGGGGAGCTGTTTTTT. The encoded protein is CASSIPLRAGDGTGELFF.

In DNA, the CDR3 is TGTGCCAGCAGCCGGGACAAATTTTACGAGCAGTACTTC. Protein product: CASSRDKFYEQYF. The V gene is TRBV2, the J gene TRBJ2-7; the D gene is possibly TRBD1 (6 bases). Trimming took off 6 bases at V and 4 bases at J, with 13 bases between the two ends. The CDR3 is 13 amino acids. CDR1 and CDR2 from the germline V gene are SNHLY and FYNNEI.

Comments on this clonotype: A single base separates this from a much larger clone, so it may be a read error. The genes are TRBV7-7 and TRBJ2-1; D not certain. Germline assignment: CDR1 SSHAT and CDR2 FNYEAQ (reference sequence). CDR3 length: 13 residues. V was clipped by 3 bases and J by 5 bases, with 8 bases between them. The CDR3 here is CASSFGPNNEQFF. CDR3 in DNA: TGTGCCAGCAGCTTCGGACCCAACAATGAGCAGTTCTTC.

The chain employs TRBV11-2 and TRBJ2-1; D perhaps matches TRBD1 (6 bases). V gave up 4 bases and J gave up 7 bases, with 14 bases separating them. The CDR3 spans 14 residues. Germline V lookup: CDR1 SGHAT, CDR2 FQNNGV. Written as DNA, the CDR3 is TGTGCCAGCAGCTCTTGGACAGTCTCGAATGAGCAGTTCTTC. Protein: CASSSWTVSNEQFF. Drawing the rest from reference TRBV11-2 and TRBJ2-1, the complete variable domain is EAGVAQSPRYKIIEKRQSVAFWCNPISGHATLYWYQQILGQGPKLLIQFQNNGVVDDSQLPKDRFSAERLKGVDSTLKIQPAKLEDSAVYLCASSSWTVSNEQFFGPGTRLTVL.

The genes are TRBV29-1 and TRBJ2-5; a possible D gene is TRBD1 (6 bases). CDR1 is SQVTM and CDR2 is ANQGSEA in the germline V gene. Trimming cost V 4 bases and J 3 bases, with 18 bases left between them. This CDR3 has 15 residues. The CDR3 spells CSVARGAGAEETQYF. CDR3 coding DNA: TGCAGCGTTGCGCGTGGGGCAGGGGCCGAAGAGACCCAGTACTTC.